The TCR beta chain described here comes from a study of T cell changes during pregnancy in multiple sclerosis. The repertoire was sequenced with immunoSEQ multiplex PCR; TCRdb's copy has only in-frame clones and lacks some. In the table there are 45,000 or so clones, around 90% of which are singletons. This clone showed up just once. The receptor was isolated from a female donor with multiple sclerosis, enrolled in a pregnancy study. The material was peripheral blood, obtained in the first trimester of pregnancy.

CDR3 DNA: TGCAGCGTTAGACAGGAAGCCTTTTACGAGCAGTACTTC. It yields the protein CSVRQEAFYEQYF. J is TRBJ2-7 and V is TRBV29-1; D perhaps matches TRBD1 (6 bases). CDR3 length equals 13 residues. The V and J ends lost 5 bases and 4 bases respectively, with 15 bases between them. Per the germline V gene, CDR1 is SQVTM and CDR2 is ANQGSEA.